These T cell receptor beta chains were read from a single sample in a study of shared clonotypes between healthy human individuals. Only in-frame clones appear in the TCRdb table, and some are missing; sequencing was by immunoSEQ multiplex PCR. The table includes over 400,000 clones, 78% detected once. What was sequenced was PBMCs. All receptors come from a woman aged 40 to 50 in good health. Some clones in this sample may be carry-over from other donors' samples. Each CDR3 is given with its conserved first and last residue. A D gene is named only where the DNA matches it firmly.

V: TRBV19; length: 15; D: TRBD1; CDR3: CASSPQTGGTGELFF
V: TRBV6-1; length: 13; D: TRBD1; CDR3: CASDRDSNQPQHF
V: TRBV27; length: 14; D: TRBD2; CDR3: CASSKREGLYEQYF
V: TRBV5-4; length: 15; D: TRBD2; CDR3: CASSTGTTSTDTQYF
V: TRBV6-1; length: 15; D: TRBD1; CDR3: CASSVGTGGFEKLFF
V: TRBV30; length: 17; D: TRBD2; CDR3: CAWNEGTSGSSYNEQFF
V: TRBV20-1; length: 11; D: TRBD1; CDR3: CSARPGGEAFF
V: TRBV6-5; length: 14; D: NA; CDR3: CASSYGHRNTEAFF
V: TRBV29-1; length: 16; D: NA; CDR3: CSVAMRQGGVEETQYF
V: TRBV14; length: 11; D: NA; CDR3: CASSRFYEQYF
V: TRBV6-5; length: 14; D: NA; CDR3: CASKDTYDSYEQYF
V: TRBV30; length: 16; D: NA; CDR3: CAWSRGPNSGANVLTF
V: TRBV5-5; length: 15; D: NA; CDR3: CASSLTLSGMDTQYF
V: TRBV28; length: 14; D: TRBD2; CDR3: CASSFRAGDKTQYF
V: TRBV5-1; length: 15; D: TRBD2; CDR3: CASSLALAGAYEQYF
V: TRBV5-1; length: 15; D: TRBD1; CDR3: CASSLQGAFNTEAFF
V: TRBV6-5; length: 16; D: TRBD1; CDR3: CASSYDRGATNEKLFF
V: TRBV2; length: 15; D: NA; CDR3: CASTDGGSGANVLTF
V: TRBV5-1; length: 15; D: NA; CDR3: CASSFLAGQYTEAFF
V: TRBV7-9; length: 11; D: NA; CDR3: CASIGGNTIYF
V: TRBV19; length: 14; D: NA; CDR3: CASSIPDLSSGYTF
V: TRBV5-5; length: 15; D: NA; CDR3: CASSLEATGGTEAFF
V: TRBV4-1; length: 17; D: NA; CDR3: CASSQVTAGRSSYEQYF
V: TRBV18; length: 14; D: NA; CDR3: CASFRQSPPPEAFF
V: TRBV5-4; length: 15; D: NA; CDR3: CASSLKVGDTGELFF
V: TRBV29-1; length: 13; D: NA; CDR3: CSVSRDVWETQYF
V: TRBV11-1; length: 14; D: NA; CDR3: CASSLEGLNEKLFF
V: TRBV18; length: 14; D: NA; CDR3: CASSGVAMNTEAFF
V: TRBV6-5; length: 15; D: TRBD1; CDR3: CASSYDRGTNEKLFF
V: TRBV28; length: 14; D: NA; CDR3: CASSPRGVNTEAFF
V: TRBV5-8; length: 11; D: NA; CDR3: CASSLFVGYTF
V: TRBV6-5; length: 11; D: NA; CDR3: CASSREYEQYF
V: TRBV19; length: 17; D: TRBD1; CDR3: CASTKPSGQGARNIQYF
V: TRBV13; length: 15; D: NA; CDR3: CASSLDGRENTEAFF
V: TRBV2; length: 13; D: NA; CDR3: CASVGREGEKLFF
V: TRBV19; length: 17; D: NA; CDR3: CASSIDHTGNGWNEQYF
V: TRBV1; length: 15; D: NA; CDR3: CTSSQEDRENTEAFF
V: TRBV9; length: 15; D: NA; CDR3: CASSAGLSNTDTQYF
V: TRBV5-4; length: 15; D: TRBD2; CDR3: CASQRAGAYAYEQYF
V: TRBV7-6; length: 14; D: NA; CDR3: CASSLGTGSYEQYF